Presented here are 26 T cell receptor beta chains from one specimen sequenced in a study of CD8 T cells in Susac syndrome. It was with random hexamers that roughly 0.5 to 1 ug RNA was reverse transcribed. TCRdb re-called the immunoSEQ multiplex PCR reads with MiXCR, one entry per CDR3 protein. The sample holds approximately 280,000 distinct CDR3 sequences, roughly 85% seen once. The specimen was CD8+ T cells from PBMCs. These receptors all stem from a human donor with multiple sclerosis.

This rearrangement joins TRBV3-1 to TRBJ1-1; no definite D call. V lost 0 bases and J 7 bases, leaving 6 bases between the germline ends. This CDR3 has 12 residues. The germline V gene encodes CDR1 LGHDT and CDR2 YNNKEL (reference sequence). Here the CDR3 DNA reads TGTGCCAGCAGCCAAGAAACATTTGAAGCTTTCTTT. Residues: CASSQETFEAFF.

The V gene is TRBV9, the J gene TRBJ2-7, with D perhaps assigned TRBD1 or TRBD2 (6 bases each). V was clipped by 7 bases and J by 0 bases, with 8 bases between them. Germline V gene sequence: CDR1 SGDLS, CDR2 YYNGEE. The CDR3 sequence is 12 residues long. The CDR3 region is CASGGPSYEQYF. CDR3 nucleotide sequence: TGTGCCAGCGGGGGGCCCTCCTACGAGCAGTACTTC.

This sequence joins TRBV5-1 and TRBJ2-1; TRBD2 might be the D (6 bases). Looked up from germline, CDR1 is SGHRS and CDR2 is YFSETQ. CDR3 length: 19 residues. Between the trimmed V and J ends, which lost 1 base and 0 bases, there was a span of 20 bases. For the CDR3, the DNA is TGCGCCAGCAGCTTGCCGCCCGGAGGGCGGGCCAGCTCCTACAATGAGCAGTTCTTC. Translated: CASSLPPGGRASSYNEQFF.

The rearrangement links TRBV7-9 to TRBJ2-6; no clear D gene. V was shortened by 1 base and J by 2 bases, with 9 bases between the two germline ends. CDR3 length: 16 amino acids. Per germline, CDR1 SEHNR and CDR2 FQNEAQ (reference sequence). This CDR3 reads CASSLDSGTGANVLTF. CDR3 bases: TGTGCCAGCAGCTTAGATTCCGGAACTGGGGCCAACGTCCTGACTTTC.

As DNA, the CDR3 is TGTGCCAGCAGCGAGGGGCGTCAGCCTAGGACCGGGGAGCTGTTTTTT. Its protein is CASSEGRQPRTGELFF. This chain joins TRBV9 and TRBJ2-2, with D possibly matching TRBD1 (5 bases). The CDR3 covers 16 residues. The germline V gene has CDR1 SGDLS and CDR2 YYNGEE. V gave up 3 bases and J gave up 5 bases, with 17 bases separating them.

The rearrangement joins TRBV7-8 to TRBJ1-1, with TRBD1 identical over 10 bases. CDR1 and CDR2 (germline): SGHVS, FQNEAQ. Trimming cost V 5 bases and J 6 bases; bases outside gene matches: 9. The CDR3 contains 15 residues. The DNA of the CDR3 is TGTGCCAGCAGCCTGACCGGGACAGGGGTCGCTGAAGCTTTCTTT. The encoded protein is CASSLTGTGVAEAFF.

The genes are TRBV11-2 and TRBJ2-1; 7 nucleotides match TRBD2. The CDR3 length is 12 residues. The J segment lost 5 bases and the V segment lost 8 bases, leaving 3 bases of the junction unmatched. Per the germline V gene, CDR1 is SGHAT and CDR2 is FQNNGV. In DNA, the CDR3 is TGTGCCAGCGGGGACTATAACAATGAGCAGTTCTTC. Translated: CASGDYNNEQFF.

The chain is built from TRBV15 and TRBJ2-1; 7 nucleotides match TRBD1. The germline V gene encodes CDR1 LNHNV and CDR2 YYDKDF (reference sequence). The CDR3 runs 15 residues. The V segment lost 3 bases and the J segment 4 bases; nucleotides outside the gene matches: 6. CDR3 nucleotides: TGTGCCACCAGCAGTTCCCTGGGACAGTACAATGAGCAGTTCTTC. Translating it yields CATSSSLGQYNEQFF.

The chain combines TRBV30 with TRBJ1-1; D uncertain. The germline V gene has CDR1 GTSNPN and CDR2 SVGIG (reference sequence). Between the trimmed V and J ends, which lost 2 bases and 5 bases, there was a span of 6 bases. The CDR3 runs 11 residues. CDR3 bases: TGTGCCTGGAGTCATGGGACTGAAGCTTTCTTT. It is translated as CAWSHGTEAFF. Complete variable domain (other parts from reference TRBV30 and TRBJ1-1): SQTIHQWPATLVQPVGSPLSLECTVEGTSNPNLYWYRQAAGRGLQLLFYSVGIGQISSEVPQNLSASRPQDRQFILSSKKLLLSDSGFYLCAWSHGTEAFFGQGTRLTVV.

The V gene is TRBV21-1, the J gene TRBJ1-4; whether TRBD1, the table's D call, matches the DNA was not checked. TRBV21-1 is a pseudogene segment. The CDR3 totals 16 residues. The CDR3 spells CASSATTGKEDEKLFF. CDR3 DNA: TGTGCCAGCAGCGCAACGACAGGGAAAGAGGATGAAAAACTGTTTTTT.

The chain uses TRBV11-1 and TRBJ2-7; D is perhaps TRBD1 or TRBD2 (5 bases each). With 5 bases removed from V and 0 bases from J, the gap between germline ends came to 14 bases. The CDR3 totals 15 residues. Germline values: CDR1 SGHAT, CDR2 FQDESV (reference sequence). CDR3 nucleotides: TGTGCCAGCAGCGTCCCACCGGGGCTCTCCTACGAGCAGTACTTC. Translated, it gives CASSVPPGLSYEQYF.

The chain is built from TRBV27 and TRBJ2-4; D perhaps matches TRBD2 (5 bases). The germline CDR1 and CDR2 sequences are MNHEY and SMNVEV (reference sequence). The CDR3 is made up of 17 amino acids. Between the trimmed V and J ends, which lost 7 bases and 0 bases, there was a span of 19 bases. The CDR3 spells CASNNTRGTLAKNIQYF. For the CDR3, the DNA is TGTGCCAGCAATAATACTAGAGGCACACTAGCCAAAAACATTCAGTACTTC.

V is TRBV29-1 and J is TRBJ2-5; 12 bases map to TRBD1. The V and J ends lost 6 bases and 5 bases, in that order; junction bases with no gene match: 4. Germline loops: CDR1 SQVTM, CDR2 ANQGSEA. The CDR3 consists of 13 residues. Here the CDR3 reads CSVGTGGIETQYF. The DNA of the CDR3 is TGCAGCGTAGGGACAGGGGGCATCGAGACCCAGTACTTC.

CDR3 nucleotide sequence: TGCAGTGCTAGAGAGACGGGAGGGGACAATGAGCAGTTCTTC. Translation gives CSARETGGDNEQFF. V gene TRBV20-1 combines with J gene TRBJ2-1; 8 bases are a match to TRBD2. CDR3 size: 14 residues. The germline CDR1 and CDR2 sequences are DFQATT and SNEGSKA (reference sequence). V trimming: 0 bases; J trimming: 5 bases; junction bases outside the gene matches: 3.

This chain connects TRBV6-5 to TRBJ2-7; 7 nucleotides match TRBD1. Germline V lookup: CDR1 MNHEY, CDR2 SVGAGI. V trimming: 2 bases; J trimming: 6 bases; junction bases outside the gene matches: 4. The CDR3 runs 13 residues. The CDR3 DNA reads TGTGCCAGCAGTTACCGGGCAGGGGGCGAGCAGTACTTC. This codes for CASSYRAGGEQYF.

This chain joins TRBV29-1 and TRBJ2-7; weak D call: TRBD2 (5 bases). Germline lookup yields CDR1 SQVTM and CDR2 ANQGSEA. This CDR3 has 13 residues. Trimming removed 0 bases from V and 7 bases from J, with 13 bases in between. CDR3 region: CSVEELIAGEQYF. The CDR3 nucleotides are TGCAGCGTTGAAGAACTTATCGCGGGTGAGCAGTACTTC.

V and J are TRBV27 and TRBJ1-1; 9 positions match TRBD1. Germline values: CDR1 MNHEY, CDR2 SMNVEV (reference sequence). Trimming took 6 bases from V and 5 from J; bases not matched to a gene: 7. This CDR3 has 14 residues. CDR3 loop: CASRVTGGLTEAFF. The CDR3 DNA follows: TGTGCCAGCAGGGTGACAGGGGGTTTGACTGAAGCTTTCTTT.

This rearrangement joins TRBV5-5 to TRBJ2-5, with 10 bases fitting TRBD1. The CDR3 spans 16 residues. Germline V gene sequence: CDR1 SGHKS, CDR2 YYEKEE (reference sequence). J gave up 0 bases and V 3 bases, and 5 bases lay outside the gene matches. As DNA, the CDR3 is TGTGCCAGCAGCTGGGGACAGGGGTTGCACCAAGAGACCCAGTACTTC. It yields the protein CASSWGQGLHQETQYF.

The V gene is TRBV25-1, the J gene TRBJ2-1; D gene uncertain. This CDR3 contains 12 residues. V was pared by 0 bases and J by 7 bases, with 4 bases between. In germline, CDR1 is MGHDK, CDR2 SYGVNS. The CDR3 DNA reads TGTGCCAGCAGTGAATACGGGAATGAGCAGTTCTTC. This codes for CASSEYGNEQFF. The variable domain in full, completed from reference TRBV25-1 and TRBJ2-1, reads EADIYQTPRYLVIGTGKKITLECSQTMGHDKMYWYQQDPGMELHLIHYSYGVNSTEKGDLSSESTVSRIRTEHFPLTLESARPSHTSQYLCASSEYGNEQFFGPGTRLTVL.

This chain links TRBV29-1 with TRBJ2-3, with 12 bases matching TRBD2. Germline-derived CDR1 and CDR2 are SQVTM and ANQGSEA. V was pared by 2 bases and J by 3 bases, with 12 bases of the junction left unmatched. The CDR3 has 18 residues. For the CDR3, the DNA is TGCAGCGTTGAACGCCCTCTAGCGGGAGGGCCTGTAACAGATACGCAGTATTTT. Encoded protein: CSVERPLAGGPVTDTQYF.

This chain uses TRBV10-3 with TRBJ1-5; tentatively, D is TRBD1 (6 bases). V lost 6 bases to trimming and J lost 5 bases, with 17 bases between them. The germline gives CDR1 ENHRY, CDR2 SYGVKD. This CDR3 is built from 15 residues. CDR3 nucleotides: TGTGCCATCAGCTCTACAGGGAACGAGGATCAGCCCCAGCATTTT. This encodes CAISSTGNEDQPQHF.

The gene calls are TRBV27 and TRBJ2-3; TRBD1 agrees at 9 bases. J gave up 4 bases and V 0 bases, and 5 bases lay outside the gene matches. Germline lookup yields CDR1 MNHEY and CDR2 SMNVEV (reference sequence). The CDR3 loop spans 16 amino acids. DNA for the CDR3: TGTGCCAGCAGTTTATCGAACAGGGGGCTATCAGATACGCAGTATTTT. The encoded protein is CASSLSNRGLSDTQYF.

The chain combines TRBV12-3 or TRBV12-4 with TRBJ2-7; D gene uncertain. Trimming pared 3 bases from V and 5 bases from J, leaving 17 bases between. The CDR3 has 15 residues. The CDR3 DNA sequence: TGTGCCAGCAGTTTTATCGGCGGACCCCCGGACGAGCAGTACTTC. Translating it yields CASSFIGGPPDEQYF.

The V gene is TRBV7-8, the J gene TRBJ2-1, with TRBD2 identical over 11 bases. CDR3 size: 16 residues. Germline CDR1 reads SGHVS; CDR2 reads FQNEAQ. Germline trimming cut 4 bases from V and 1 base from J; bases unmatched to any gene: 3. This CDR3 reads CASSSGLAGSYNEQFF. The CDR3 DNA follows: TGTGCCAGCAGCTCCGGACTAGCGGGTTCCTACAATGAGCAGTTCTTC.

This clonotype was recorded a few times. The chain has TRBV6-6 and TRBJ1-4; maybe TRBD1 (6 bases). The CDR3 contains 14 residues. The germline CDR1 and CDR2 sequences are MNHNY and SVGAGI (reference sequence). V lost 0 bases and J 12 bases, leaving 14 bases between the germline ends. The CDR3 nucleotides are TGTGCCAGCAGTTACTCCGAAGGTGGGGGGCAACTGTTTTTT. This gives the protein CASSYSEGGGQLFF.

The gene calls are TRBV7-9 and TRBJ1-4, with unresolved D. Germline values: CDR1 SEHNR, CDR2 FQNEAQ (reference sequence). Trimming took 5 bases from V and 7 from J, leaving 14 bases between them. CDR3 length equals 14 residues. The CDR3 nucleotides are TGTGCCAGCAGCCGTGTTGGGCTGTCTGAAAAACTGTTTTTT. Translated, it gives CASSRVGLSEKLFF. The whole variable domain, remainder taken from reference TRBV7-9 and TRBJ1-4, is DTGVSQNPRHKITKRGQNVTFRCDPISEHNRLYWYRQTLGQGPEFLTYFQNEAQLEKSRLLSDRFSAERPKGSFSTLEIQRTEQGDSAMYLCASSRVGLSEKLFFGSGTQLSVL.